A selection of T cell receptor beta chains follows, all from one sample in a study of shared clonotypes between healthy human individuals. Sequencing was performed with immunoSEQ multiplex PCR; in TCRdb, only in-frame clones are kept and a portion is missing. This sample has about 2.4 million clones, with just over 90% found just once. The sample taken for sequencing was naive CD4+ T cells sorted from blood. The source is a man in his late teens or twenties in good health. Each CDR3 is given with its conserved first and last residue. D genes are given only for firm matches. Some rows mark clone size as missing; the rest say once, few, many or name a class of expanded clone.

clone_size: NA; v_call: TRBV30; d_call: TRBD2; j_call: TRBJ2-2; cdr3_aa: CAWSDGLAVFDTGELFF; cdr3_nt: TGTGCCTGGAGTGACGGACTAGCGGTTTTTGACACCGGGGAGCTGTTTTTT
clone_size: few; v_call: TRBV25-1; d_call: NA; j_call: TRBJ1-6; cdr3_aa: CASSAAGRNNSPLHF; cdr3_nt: TGTGCCAGCAGTGCCGCCGGACGGAATAATTCACCCCTCCACTTT
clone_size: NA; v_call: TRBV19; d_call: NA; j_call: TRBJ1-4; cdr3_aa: CASSISGLSSTNEKLFF; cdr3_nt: TGTGCCAGTAGTATATCCGGACTGTCCTCAACTAATGAAAAACTGTTTTTT
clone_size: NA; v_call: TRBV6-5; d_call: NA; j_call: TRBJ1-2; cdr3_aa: CASSYSSQSGYTF; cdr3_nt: TGTGCCAGCAGTTACTCGAGCCAGTCCGGCTACACCTTC
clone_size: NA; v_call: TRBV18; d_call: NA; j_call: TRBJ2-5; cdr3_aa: CASSRPGLAGETQYF; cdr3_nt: TGTGCCAGCTCACGTCCTGGGCTAGCTGGAGAGACCCAGTACTTC
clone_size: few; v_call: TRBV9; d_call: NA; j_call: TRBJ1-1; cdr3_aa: CASSVGLLRTEAFF; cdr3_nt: TGTGCCAGCAGCGTCGGCCTCCTGAGGACTGAAGCTTTCTTT
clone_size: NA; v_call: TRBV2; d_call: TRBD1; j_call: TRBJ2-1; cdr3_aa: CASKRDSTYKQFF; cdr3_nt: TGTGCCAGCAAACGGGACAGTACTTATAAGCAGTTCTTC
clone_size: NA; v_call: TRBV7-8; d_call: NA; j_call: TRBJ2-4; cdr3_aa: CASSLAHWNPQYIQYF; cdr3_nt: TGTGCCAGCAGCTTGGCTCACTGGAATCCACAGTACATTCAGTACTTC
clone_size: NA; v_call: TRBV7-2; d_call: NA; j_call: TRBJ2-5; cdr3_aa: CASSLTYQETQYF; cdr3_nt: TGTGCCAGCAGCTTAACGTACCAAGAGACCCAGTACTTC
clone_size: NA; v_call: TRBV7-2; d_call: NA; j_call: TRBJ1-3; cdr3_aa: CASSLGHSSGNTIYF; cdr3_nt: TGTGCCAGCAGCTTAGGCCACAGCTCTGGAAACACCATATATTTT
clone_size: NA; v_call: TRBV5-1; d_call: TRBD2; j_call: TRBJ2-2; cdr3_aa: CASSSGLAGGKPGELFF; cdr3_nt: TGCGCCAGCAGCTCGGGACTAGCGGGAGGAAAACCCGGGGAGCTGTTTTTT
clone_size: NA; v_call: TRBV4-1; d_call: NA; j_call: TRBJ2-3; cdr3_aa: CASSQEGHSAVDTQYF; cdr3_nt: TGCGCCAGCAGCCAAGAAGGACATAGTGCGGTAGATACGCAGTATTTT
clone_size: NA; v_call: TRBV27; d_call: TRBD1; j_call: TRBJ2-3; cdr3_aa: CATQGARVGDTQYF; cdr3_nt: TGTGCCACCCAGGGGGCGCGGGTCGGAGATACGCAGTATTTT
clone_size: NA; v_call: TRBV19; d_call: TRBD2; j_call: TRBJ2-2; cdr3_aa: CASSITELPGGTGELFF; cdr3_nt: TGTGCCAGTAGTATTACCGAACTCCCGGGAGGAACCGGGGAGCTGTTTTTT
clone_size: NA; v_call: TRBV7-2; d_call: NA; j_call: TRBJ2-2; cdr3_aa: CASSRAGTGELFF; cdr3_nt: TGTGCCAGCAGCCGGGCGGGGACCGGGGAGCTGTTTTTT
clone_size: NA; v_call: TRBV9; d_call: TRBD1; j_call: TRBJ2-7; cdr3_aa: CASSVGGTGVYEQYF; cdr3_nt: TGTGCCAGCAGCGTAGGGGGAACAGGGGTTTACGAGCAGTACTTC
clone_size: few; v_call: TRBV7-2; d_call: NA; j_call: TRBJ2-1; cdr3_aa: CASSPSSYNEQFF; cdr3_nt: TGTGCCAGCAGCCCTAGTTCCTACAATGAGCAGTTCTTC
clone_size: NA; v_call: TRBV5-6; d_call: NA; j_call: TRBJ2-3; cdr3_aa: CASSESGATQYF; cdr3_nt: TGTGCCAGCAGCGAATCAGGAGCTACGCAGTATTTT
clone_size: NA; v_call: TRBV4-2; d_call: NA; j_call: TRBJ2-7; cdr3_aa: CASSQEVTATYEQYF; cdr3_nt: TGTGCCAGCAGCCAAGAAGTAACAGCGACCTACGAGCAGTACTTC
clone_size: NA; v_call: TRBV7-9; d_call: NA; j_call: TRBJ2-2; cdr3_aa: CASSLGDRNTGELFF; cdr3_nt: TGTGCCAGCAGCTTAGGAGACAGGAACACCGGGGAGCTGTTTTTT
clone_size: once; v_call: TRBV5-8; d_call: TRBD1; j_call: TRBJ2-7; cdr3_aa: CASSQRTGSYSYEQYF; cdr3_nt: TGTGCCAGCAGCCAGCGGACAGGGTCATACTCCTACGAGCAGTACTTC
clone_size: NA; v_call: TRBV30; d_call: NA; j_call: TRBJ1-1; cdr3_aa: CAWRVANTEAFF; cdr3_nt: TGTGCCTGGAGGGTCGCGAACACTGAAGCTTTCTTT
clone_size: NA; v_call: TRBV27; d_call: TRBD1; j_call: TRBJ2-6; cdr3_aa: CASSSSRDSSLGANVLTF; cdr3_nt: TGTGCCAGCAGTTCGTCCCGGGACAGTTCCCTTGGGGCCAACGTCCTGACTTTC
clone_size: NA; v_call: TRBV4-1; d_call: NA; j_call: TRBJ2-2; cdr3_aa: CASSQRRNTGELFF; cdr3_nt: TGCGCCAGCAGCCAACGTCGTAACACCGGGGAGCTGTTTTTT
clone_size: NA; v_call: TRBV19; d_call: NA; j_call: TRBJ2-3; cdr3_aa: CASVGQGTDTQYF; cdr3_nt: TGTGCCAGTGTGGGTCAAGGCACAGATACGCAGTATTTT
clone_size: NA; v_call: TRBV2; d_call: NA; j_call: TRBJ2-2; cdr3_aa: CASSGPPTGELFF; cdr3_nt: TGTGCCAGCAGTGGTCCCCCCACCGGGGAGCTGTTTTTT
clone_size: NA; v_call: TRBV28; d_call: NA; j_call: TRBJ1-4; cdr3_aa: CASSAMASGDEKLFF; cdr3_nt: TGTGCCAGCAGTGCCATGGCGTCGGGGGATGAAAAACTGTTTTTT
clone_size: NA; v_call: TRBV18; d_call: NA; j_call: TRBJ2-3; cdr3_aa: CASSRTDTQYF; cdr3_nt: TGTGCCAGCTCACGCACAGATACGCAGTATTTT
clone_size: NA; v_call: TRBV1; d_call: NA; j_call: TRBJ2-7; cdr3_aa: CTSRKGGAGSYEQYF; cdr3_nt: TGCACCAGCAGAAAAGGGGGTGCGGGAAGCTACGAGCAGTACTTC
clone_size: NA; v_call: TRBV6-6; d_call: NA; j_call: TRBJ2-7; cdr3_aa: CASSSPSVAYEQYF; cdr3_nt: TGTGCCAGCAGTTCCCCGAGTGTGGCCTACGAGCAGTACTTC
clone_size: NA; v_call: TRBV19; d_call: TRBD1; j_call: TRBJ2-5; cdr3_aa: CASSRYRDRDLETQYF; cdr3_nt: TGTGCCAGTAGTAGATACCGGGACAGGGACTTAGAGACCCAGTACTTC
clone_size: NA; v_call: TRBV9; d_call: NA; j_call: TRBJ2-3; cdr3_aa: CASSRTLASPDTQYF; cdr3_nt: TGTGCCAGCAGCCGTACACTAGCATCCCCAGATACGCAGTATTTT
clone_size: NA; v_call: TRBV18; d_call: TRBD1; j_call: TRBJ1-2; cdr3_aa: CASSDGQGANYGYTF; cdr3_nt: TGTGCCAGCTCGGACGGACAGGGAGCTAACTATGGCTACACCTTC
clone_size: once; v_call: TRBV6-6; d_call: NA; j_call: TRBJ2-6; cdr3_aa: CASSYSWVAGANVLTF; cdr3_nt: TGTGCCAGCAGTTACTCGTGGGTTGCTGGGGCCAACGTCCTGACTTTC
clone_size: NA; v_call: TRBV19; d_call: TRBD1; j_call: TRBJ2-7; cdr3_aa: CASRTGTGFYEQYF; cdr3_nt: TGTGCCAGTAGGACCGGGACAGGTTTTTACGAGCAGTACTTC
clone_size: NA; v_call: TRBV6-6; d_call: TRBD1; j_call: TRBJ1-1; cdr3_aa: CASSPGQGGTEAFF; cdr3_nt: TGTGCCAGCAGTCCCGGACAGGGAGGCACTGAAGCTTTCTTT
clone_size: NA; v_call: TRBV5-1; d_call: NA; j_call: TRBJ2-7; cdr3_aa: CASNPGWGPYEQYF; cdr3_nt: TGCGCCAGCAACCCTGGCTGGGGCCCCTACGAGCAGTACTTC
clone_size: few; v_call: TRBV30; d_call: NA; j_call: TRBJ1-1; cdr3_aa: CAWSLHMNTEAFF; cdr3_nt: TGTGCCTGGAGCCTACACATGAACACTGAAGCTTTCTTT
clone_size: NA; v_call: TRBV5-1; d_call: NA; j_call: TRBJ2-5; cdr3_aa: CASSLGGGQETQYF; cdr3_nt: TGCGCCAGCAGCTTGGGAGGGGGGCAAGAGACCCAGTACTTC
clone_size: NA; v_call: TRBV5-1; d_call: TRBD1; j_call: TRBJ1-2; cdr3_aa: CASSLGQGSSLGYTF; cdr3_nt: TGCGCCAGCAGCTTAGGACAGGGCTCTTCTTTAGGCTACACCTTC